The T cell receptor (beta chain) under discussion was sequenced for a study of shared clonotypes between healthy human individuals (dated by TCRdb to about 2020). For context, the study as a whole: A few men and a couple of women, aged 18 to 49 years, made up the cohort. For each donor, CD4 naive and CD4 memory were each given three plates, CD8 naive was given two plates, and CD8 memory was given one plate. The study deeply sequenced blood TCR repertoires of about 5 healthy adults to estimate repertoire size and the extent of clonotype sharing between individuals. To increase sequencing depth and limit assay-specific biases, TCR repertoire library preparation and sequencing were carried out by different laboratories using diverse techniques. Between about 0.85 and 9.5 billion PBMCs per donor were obtained by leukapheresis.

Trimmed from V: 3 bases; trimmed from J: 9 bases; junction bases lacking a gene match: 5. There are 14 amino acids in the CDR3, from cysteine to phenylalanine inclusive. Just the 42-base CDR3 DNA is kept, in frame starting at base 1. CDR1 and CDR2, looked up from the germline V gene (reference sequence), are LNHDA and SQIVND. What the authors observed across the whole study: The genetic and exposure-history diversity represented was limited by the small number of donors. Even with the large sequencing depth, rarefaction of the sorted-subset datasets indicated that sequencing was incomplete. Across four donors, approximately 4.9% of naive CD4, approximately 3.6% of naive CD8, roughly 2.2% of memory CD4, and around 0.4% of memory CD8 clonotypes were shared. Larger estimated clonotype richness was generally found for naive subsets than for memory subsets. Pairwise subsampling led to the expectation that sequencing depth would affect the degree of clonotype sharing among donors. Sampling was restricted to blood, and TCR repertoires in tissue are likely to differ from TCR repertoires in blood. Higher generation probabilities were observed for clonotypes shared by all four sorted-subset donors than for non-shared clonotypes.

The donors were healthy, HIV-negative adults with no recently reported acute infections or vaccinations. Only Caucasian adults living in Nashville, Tennessee, USA were represented among the donors. Magnetic negative selection was used to enrich CD4+ T cells, after which naive cells were positively selected on CD45RA and the negative fraction became the memory subset. Blood was obtained by leukapheresis, after which PBMCs were separated by Ficoll-Histopaque density gradient centrifugation and cryopreserved in liquid nitrogen vapor phase. Analytical flow cytometry was used to check the purity and quantity of every magnetically sorted T cell population. Genomic DNA was isolated from each sorted fraction and quantified by UV absorbance on a Nanodrop 2000c. About this clone itself: Its antigen target is currently unknown. Base qualities are not at hand, and no much larger clone is one base apart. The sample has other DNA sequences that encode this CDR3 too.

Using the deep immunoSEQ assay, multiplex PCR amplified TCR CDR3 regions from genomic DNA. Extracted genomic DNA from each cell subset was spread evenly across all wells of several immunoSEQ 96-well plates, with each plate serving as a replicate. For sorted subsets, approximately 190 ng of genomic DNA, equivalent to 30,000 or so T cell genomes, went into each replicate PCR. The purified libraries were quantified using a Qubit 3.0 fluorometer, sized with a Bioanalyzer 2100, and then quantified again using the KAPA Library Quantification kit. A separate single-read 150-cycle Illumina NextSeq 550 flow cell was used to sequence each immunoSEQ 96-well plate. Per the authors' processing: The immunoSEQ output contained only junctional sequences without quality scores, so filtering could not match that applied to full-length reads. Sequences were annotated with PyIR, a Python wrapper for IgBLAST v1.9, using IMGT germline references to assign V/J genes and CDR3. Reads with weak V/J assignments (E-value above 1e-6), missing CDR3, stop codons, out-of-frame junctions, or ambiguous translated residues were removed. A V3J clonotype was defined by an identical inferred V gene, J gene, and CDR3 amino acid sequence. The percentage overlap between two repertoires was calculated by dividing the number of shared unique clonotypes by the size of the smaller repertoire. Repertoire richness was assessed with RTK rarefaction, the Chao1 estimator, and Recon v2.1 estimates of unobserved clonotypes. OLGA was used to compute generation probabilities for all TCRbeta clonotypes that the gDNA method yielded from a few donors. TCRdb took this table from immuneACCESS and kept in-frame rearrangements with V and J called. Such tables lack part of the clones; where checked against another copy, unresolved V genes explain under half of the gap, and the rest is unexplained. V and J calls and clone size are as listed in that table; D and trimming were resolved from the DNA. Counted in this sample were about 2.4 million clones; under 95% of them appeared once. Around 0.4% of the sample comes from the top ten.

The V gene is TRBV19 and the J gene is TRBJ2-1; TRBD2 fits 10 bases in the junction. The TCR was taken from a man between 18 and 35 years old in good health. Some clones in this sample may be carry-over from other donors' samples. The sequencing input was naive CD4+ T cells from PBMCs. In the paper's terms, the cell subset or site label means: CD45RA+ positively selected. In nucleotide form, the sequence is TGTGCCAGTAGTATCTTAACTAGCGGGGTTGAGCAGTTCTTC. Its amino acids are CASSILTSGVEQFF.